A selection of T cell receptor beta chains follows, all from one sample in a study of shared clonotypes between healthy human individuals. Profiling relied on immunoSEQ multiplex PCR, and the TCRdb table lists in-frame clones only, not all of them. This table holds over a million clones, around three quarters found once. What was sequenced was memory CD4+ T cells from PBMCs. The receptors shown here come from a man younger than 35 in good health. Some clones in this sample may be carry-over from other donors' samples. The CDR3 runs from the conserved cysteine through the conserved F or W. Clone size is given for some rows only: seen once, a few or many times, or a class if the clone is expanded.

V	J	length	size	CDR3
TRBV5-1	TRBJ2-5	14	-	CASSSLPGEETQYF
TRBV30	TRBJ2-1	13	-	CAWRGDSYNEQFF
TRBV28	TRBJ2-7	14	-	CASSFPAQGDEQYF
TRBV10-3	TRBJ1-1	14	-	CAINSPRMNTEAFF
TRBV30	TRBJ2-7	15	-	CAWSVLLAGGYEQYF
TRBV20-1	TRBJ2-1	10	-	CSAPLNEQFF
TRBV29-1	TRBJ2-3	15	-	CSVGGTSADTDTQYF
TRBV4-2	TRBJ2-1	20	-	CASSQVGFRASGSPSFEQFF
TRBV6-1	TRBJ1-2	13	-	CASSEHDAGGYTF
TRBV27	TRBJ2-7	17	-	CASSLWGPGQGPDEQYF
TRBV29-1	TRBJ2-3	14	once	CSATSEGGTDTQYF
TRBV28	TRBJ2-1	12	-	CASSPLAHEQFF
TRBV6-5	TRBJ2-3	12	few	CASTSSTDTQYF
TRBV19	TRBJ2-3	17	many	CASSGGILWRKTDTQYF
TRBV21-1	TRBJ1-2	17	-	CASSLKGEGPRNYGYTF
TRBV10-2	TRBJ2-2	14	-	CASRITANTGELFF
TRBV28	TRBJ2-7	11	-	CASSGSYEQYF
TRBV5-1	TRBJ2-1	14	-	CASSFSNQEDEQFF
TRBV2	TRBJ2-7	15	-	CASRPRTSETYEQYF
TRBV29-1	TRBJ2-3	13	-	CSAPTDQTDTQYF
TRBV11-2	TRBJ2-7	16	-	CASSLGSASVTYEQYF
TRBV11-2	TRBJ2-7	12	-	CASSPGPFKQYF
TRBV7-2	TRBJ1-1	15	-	CASSTRTGPGAEAFF
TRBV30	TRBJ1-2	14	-	CAWSGQGSLYGYTF
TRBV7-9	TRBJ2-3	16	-	CASSLTGGRLTDTQYF
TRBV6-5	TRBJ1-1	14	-	CASSSRPKNTEAFF
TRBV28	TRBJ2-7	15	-	CASRRTSGDSYEQYF
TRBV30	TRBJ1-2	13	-	CAWSRRLNYGYTF
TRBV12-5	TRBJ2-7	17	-	CASGLPQLWQGAYEQYF
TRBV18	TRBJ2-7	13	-	CASSPPSSYEQYF
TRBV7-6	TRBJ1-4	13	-	CASRQTQREKLFF
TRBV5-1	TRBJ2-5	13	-	CASSFLGGETQYF
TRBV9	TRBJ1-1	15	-	CASSARERMNTEAFF
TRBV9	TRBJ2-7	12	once	CASGQGVYEQYF
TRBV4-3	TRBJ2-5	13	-	CASSRDSQETQYF
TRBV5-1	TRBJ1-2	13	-	CASSLESGYSYTF
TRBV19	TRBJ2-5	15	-	CASSIFAGGQETQYF
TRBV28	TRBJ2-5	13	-	CASSPSGQETQYF
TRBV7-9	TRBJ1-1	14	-	CASSLGTGFTEAFF
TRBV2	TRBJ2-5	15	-	CASRLRTSVGETQYF
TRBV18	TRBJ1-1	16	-	CASSPPSGGGWTEAFF
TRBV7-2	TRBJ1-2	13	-	CASSAGVSYGYTF
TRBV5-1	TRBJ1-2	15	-	CASSSRTGGFYGYTF
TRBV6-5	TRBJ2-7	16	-	CASSYSSWGSSYEQYF
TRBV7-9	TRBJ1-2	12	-	CASSFGEYGYTF